These 7 T cell receptor beta chains share one sample of origin, sequenced in a study of post-analysis software for immune sequencing data. Their cognate antigens are unknown. Findings and caveats of the study: Controls showed lower frequencies than patients for roughly five TRBV segments, and TRBV5-6, TRBV5-1 and TRBV20-1 were among these.

Unique molecular identifiers were present in the TCR beta cDNA libraries. TCRdb fed the PCR reads into MiXCR, producing one record per CDR3 protein. The sample contains 350,000 to 500,000 distinct CDR3 sequences, 35% to 45% of which appear only once. The sample consisted of blood. The origin of the receptors is a girl aged 2 to 10 with multiple sclerosis.

Comment on this clonotype: At one end the junction does not follow the germline gene, possibly because of a read error. The chain links TRBV5-1 to TRBJ2-5; perhaps TRBD2 as D (5 bases). Germline assignment: CDR1 SGHRS and CDR2 YFSETQ. This CDR3 contains 17 residues. In DNA form, the CDR3 reads TGCGCCGGCAGCTTGGCCGGACCCGGGGTAGCGCAGGAGACCCAGTACTTC. It is translated as CAGSLAGPGVAQETQYF.

This clonotype came up a few times. The CDR3: CASSADREGEQYF. The CDR3 coding sequence is TGTGCCAGCAGCGCGGACAGGGAGGGCGAGCAGTACTTC. The chain carries TRBV7-3 and TRBJ2-7, with a weak D call TRBD1 (8 bases). CDR1 and CDR2 from the germline V gene are SGHTA and FQGTGA. There are 13 residues in the CDR3. V was shortened by 5 bases and J by 6 bases, with 14 bases between the two germline ends.

V gene TRBV20-1 combines with J gene TRBJ2-7, with 9 bases aligning to TRBD1. From germline, CDR1 is DFQATT and CDR2 SNEGSKA (reference sequence). The ends lost 3 bases at V and 2 bases at J; junction bases unmatched: 5. The CDR3 is 14 amino acids. The CDR3 reads CSARGQGATYEQYF. The CDR3 DNA sequence: TGCAGTGCTAGGGGACAGGGAGCCACCTACGAGCAGTACTTC.

The rearrangement links TRBV7-7 to TRBJ2-7; 8 positions match TRBD1. The J call may be faulty, since TRBJ2-5 better matches the DNA end. This CDR3 contains 14 residues. Germline lookup yields CDR1 SSHAT and CDR2 FNYEAQ (reference sequence). The DNA for the CDR3 is TGTGCCAGCAGCCCCCGGACAGGGTGGGAGACCCAGTACTTC. This codes for CASSPRTGWETQYF.

J is TRBJ2-4 and V is TRBV28; 8 bases match TRBD2. CDR3 size: 15 residues. Germline CDR1 is MDHEN and CDR2 is SYDVKM. J lost 9 bases, V lost 3 bases, and 10 bases had no gene match. The CDR3 here is CASSFPGTRFGIQYF. DNA for the CDR3: TGTGCCAGCAGTTTTCCCGGGACTAGATTTGGCATTCAGTACTTC.

The chain couples TRBV4-2 to TRBJ1-3; D is uncertain. V shed 0 bases and J shed 4 bases, with 4 bases lying between them. The CDR3 is 13 amino acids. CDR1 and CDR2 from the germline V gene are LGHNA and YNFKEQ. The CDR3 sequence is CASSQDTGNTIYF. CDR3 DNA: TGTGCCAGCAGCCAAGATACAGGAAACACCATATATTTT.

This clonotype turned up a few times. V gene TRBV7-2 combines with J gene TRBJ2-3, with a possible D match to TRBD2 (6 bases). Germline V gene sequence: CDR1 SGHTA, CDR2 FQGNSA. There are 16 residues in the CDR3. Deletions cut 0 bases from V and 0 bases from J, with 10 bases between. CDR3 DNA sequence: TGTGCCAGCAGCTTAGCACTAGCTAGGAGCACAGATACGCAGTATTTT. Translating gives CASSLALARSTDTQYF. The entire variable domain, with the rest obtained from reference TRBV7-2 and TRBJ2-3, is as follows: GAGVSQSPSNKVTEKGKDVELRCDPISGHTALYWYRQSLGQGLEFLIYFQGNSAPDKSGLPSDRFSAERTGGSVSTLTIQRTQQEDSAVYLCASSLALARSTDTQYFGPGTRLTVL.